This T cell receptor (beta chain) appears in the sequencing data of a study of T cell repertoires in cytomegalovirus infection. Study observations and caveats: In two of eight donors, the top clonotype was HLA-C-restricted CMV-specific. Carriers of CMV and the relevant HLA type were discriminated by public TCR beta frequency.

Germline loops: CDR1 SGHAT, CDR2 FQNNGV. CDR3 size: 11 residues. Trimming removed 5 bases from V and 7 bases from J, with 8 bases in between. There are many counts of this clonotype. Its target is unknown. TCRdb re-derived calls from the reads in MiXCR, one entry per CDR3 protein. The table records 640,000 or so distinct CDR3 sequences, around 30% of them present only once. The TCR was taken from a human donor in good health (CMV status not recorded). Some clones in this sample may be carry-over from other donors' samples. The sequenced sample was cultured PBMCs, obtained from culture after CMV antigen stimulation. The rearrangement joins TRBV11-2 to TRBJ1-1; D gene ambiguous. Here the CDR3 DNA reads TGTGCCAGCAGCCCTGGTATTGAAGCTTTCTTT. As protein: CASSPGIEAFF.